Listed below are T cell receptor beta chains from one sample, sequenced in a study of T cell responses to AZD1222 COVID-19 vaccine. Sequencing used immunoSEQ multiplex PCR; TCRdb keeps in-frame clones, though not all of them. The sample has 150,000 to 200,000 clones, roughly nine tenths seen once. The sample here was peripheral blood, taken on day 0 of AZD1222 vaccination. The receptors stem from an adult in good health. Each CDR3 is given with its conserved first and last residue. D genes are given only for firm matches. Rows give clone size only sometimes, using once, few, many, or a class for an expanded clone.

J gene,V gene,D gene,clone size,CDR3 protein,CDR3 DNA
TRBJ1-2,TRBV7-2,TRBD1,few,CASSIGQGTKEGYTF,TGTGCCAGCAGCATCGGACAGGGGACCAAGGAAGGCTACACCTTC
TRBJ1-1,TRBV18,.,once,CASSPPVGGSAEAFF,TGTGCCAGCTCACCACCCGTCGGGGGGTCGGCTGAAGCTTTCTTT
TRBJ1-1,TRBV4-2,TRBD1,.,CASSQAGGRANTEAFF,TGTGCCAGCAGCCAAGCAGGGGGTAGGGCGAACACTGAAGCTTTCTTT
TRBJ2-2,TRBV10-2,.,.,CASRDQQETTGELFF,TGCGCCAGCAGGGACCAGCAGGAAACCACCGGGGAGCTGTTTTTT
TRBJ1-1,TRBV29-1,.,.,CSVLWTSNTEAFF,TGCAGCGTTTTGTGGACTTCGAACACTGAAGCTTTCTTT
TRBJ2-3,TRBV5-1,.,.,CASTLEGGTIAGDTQYF,TGCGCCAGCACCCTAGAGGGCGGGACGATCGCCGGAGATACGCAGTATTTT
TRBJ1-1,TRBV9,.,.,CASSGTAGSGVAEAFF,TGTGCCAGCAGCGGAACCGCGGGATCAGGGGTCGCTGAAGCTTTCTTT
TRBJ2-1,TRBV24-1,.,.,CATSDGGAEQFF,TGTGCCACCAGTGATGGGGGGGCTGAGCAGTTCTTC
TRBJ1-4,TRBV12-2,.,few,CASRLAHQGAREKLFF,TGTGCAAGTCGCTTAGCGCATCAGGGGGCGAGAGAAAAACTGTTTTTT
TRBJ1-6,TRBV12-5,.,.,CASGLEPGSPLHF,TGTGCTAGTGGTTTGGAGCCCGGGTCACCCCTCCACTTT
TRBJ1-4,TRBV7-8,.,few,CASSLGQLTNEKLFF,TGTGCCAGCAGCTTAGGACAGCTGACTAATGAAAAACTGTTTTTT
TRBJ2-3,TRBV6-6,TRBD2,.,CASRGTSGSSTDTQYF,TGTGCCAGCAGGGGGACTAGCGGTTCATCGACAGATACGCAGTATTTT
TRBJ2-2,TRBV7-3,.,.,CASSPSVTGELFF,TGTGCCAGCAGCCCGAGCGTAACCGGGGAGCTGTTTTTT
TRBJ2-3,TRBV7-8,TRBD2,.,CASSSEHRLAGVPDTQYF,TGTGCCAGCAGCTCCGAACACAGACTAGCGGGGGTACCAGATACGCAGTATTTT
TRBJ1-1,TRBV10-3,.,.,CAISESRSRDEAFF,TGTGCCATCAGTGAGTCTCGAAGCCGAGATGAAGCTTTCTTT
TRBJ1-3,TRBV6-5,.,few,CASSVHRESWNTIYF,TGTGCCAGCAGCGTACACAGGGAGTCATGGAACACCATATATTTT
TRBJ1-2,TRBV2,.,few,CASSDRGSGYTF,TGTGCCAGCAGTGACAGGGGTTCTGGCTACACCTTC
TRBJ2-5,TRBV7-2,.,once,CASSLAYSDETQYF,TGTGCCAGCAGCTTAGCTTACAGCGATGAGACCCAGTACTTC
TRBJ2-1,TRBV6-4,TRBD2,many,CASSPRTSGGVYNEQFF,TGTGCCAGCAGTCCCAGGACTAGCGGGGGAGTCTACAATGAGCAGTTCTTC
TRBJ1-4,TRBV19,.,.,CASMRSVTGSNEKLFF,TGTGCCAGTATGAGGTCGGTAACAGGGAGTAATGAAAAACTGTTTTTT
TRBJ1-1,TRBV5-1,.,.,CASSLRAGSNTEAFF,TGCGCCAGCAGCTTGCGGGCAGGGTCGAACACTGAAGCTTTCTTT
TRBJ2-1,TRBV18,.,.,CASSPPRGEQFF,TGTGCCAGCTCACCGCCTCGGGGTGAGCAGTTCTTC
TRBJ1-1,TRBV28,.,.,CASSLNLGSEAFF,TGTGCCAGCAGTTTAAATTTGGGTTCTGAAGCTTTCTTT
TRBJ1-3,TRBV6-5,.,.,CASRVQGSGNTIYF,TGTGCCAGCAGGGTACAGGGCTCGGGAAACACCATATATTTT
TRBJ2-2,TRBV11-3,TRBD2,once,CASSLRTSGTGELFF,TGTGCCAGCAGCTTACGGACTAGCGGGACCGGGGAGCTGTTTTTT
TRBJ2-2,TRBV19,.,.,CASSQQAGQTGELFF,TGTGCCAGTAGCCAACAGGCAGGGCAAACCGGGGAGCTGTTTTTT
TRBJ2-7,TRBV4-2,.,.,CASSQDVSSYEQYF,TGTGCCAGCAGCCAAGATGTCAGCTCCTACGAGCAGTACTTC
TRBJ2-6,TRBV21-1,.,.,CASSKRTGSSGANVLTF,TGTGCCAGCAGCAAGAGGACTGGGAGCTCTGGGGCCAACGTCCTGACTTTC
TRBJ2-3,TRBV2,.,.,CASNLPLAGKDTQYF,TGTGCCAGCAACCTCCCCCTTGCGGGGAAAGATACGCAGTATTTT
TRBJ1-5,TRBV27,.,.,CASSGQNNQPQHF,TGTGCCAGCAGTGGGCAGAACAATCAGCCCCAGCATTTT
TRBJ1-1,TRBV19,.,.,CASKSVSTSADEAFF,TGTGCCAGTAAGTCTGTTTCGACCTCGGCGGATGAAGCTTTCTTT
TRBJ1-4,TRBV7-9,.,.,CASSLDVATNEKLFF,TGTGCCAGCAGCTTAGACGTCGCAACTAATGAAAAACTGTTTTTT
TRBJ2-5,TRBV10-1,.,.,CASSHGQQETQYF,TGCGCCAGCAGCCACGGACAGCAAGAGACCCAGTACTTC
TRBJ2-1,TRBV7-9,.,few,CASTLRSGTEHSSYNEQFF,TGTGCCAGCACCTTACGTTCCGGGACTGAACATAGCTCCTACAATGAGCAGTTCTTC
TRBJ2-7,TRBV19,TRBD1,.,CASSTAGQGLNF,TGTGCCAGTAGTACCGCGGGACAGGGGCTGAACTTC
TRBJ2-7,TRBV11-2,.,.,CASSLDPKTYEQYF,TGTGCCAGCAGCTTAGATCCCAAAACCTACGAGCAGTACTTC
TRBJ2-3,TRBV5-6,TRBD2,.,CASSWGLGTDTQYF,TGTGCCAGCAGCTGGGGACTAGGAACAGATACGCAGTATTTT
TRBJ1-5,TRBV19,TRBD1,.,CASSITGQGNQPQHF,TGTGCCAGTAGTATTACCGGACAGGGCAATCAGCCCCAGCATTTT
TRBJ2-1,TRBV4-1,.,once,CASSRSGAAAGNEQFF,TGCGCCAGCAGCCGGTCCGGGGCAGCGGCGGGCAATGAGCAGTTCTTC
TRBJ2-7,TRBV28,.,.,CASSFGGGQPDYEQYF,TGTGCCAGCAGTTTTGGCGGCGGACAGCCCGACTACGAGCAGTACTTC
TRBJ1-6,TRBV10-3,TRBD1,.,CAIGGQGSSPLHF,TGTGCCATCGGCGGACAGGGTAGTTCACCCCTCCACTTT
TRBJ2-5,TRBV28,.,.,CASSLGNWEETQYF,TGTGCCAGCAGTCTGGGGAATTGGGAAGAGACCCAGTACTTC
TRBJ1-1,TRBV27,.,.,CASSLSRGGGTEAFF,TGTGCCAGCAGTTTATCGCGGGGGGGTGGGACTGAAGCTTTCTTT
TRBJ1-1,TRBV18,.,once,CASSPSTAVNTEAFF,TGTGCCAGCTCACCGTCGACAGCAGTAAACACTGAAGCTTTCTTT
TRBJ2-5,TRBV5-8,TRBD2,once,CASSLSKDSGNRQETQYF,TGTGCCAGCAGCTTGTCCAAAGATAGCGGGAATCGCCAAGAGACCCAGTACTTC
TRBJ1-2,TRBV6-1,.,once,CASSEVGGGAYLYGYTF,TGTGCCAGCAGTGAAGTCGGCGGAGGGGCTTATTTGTATGGCTACACCTTC
TRBJ1-1,TRBV11-2,.,once,CASSLKLGSNTEAFF,TGTGCCAGCAGCTTAAAGTTAGGCAGCAACACTGAAGCTTTCTTT
TRBJ1-4,TRBV4-3,TRBD1,.,CASSQDHGTATNEKLFF,TGCGCCAGCAGCCAAGACCACGGGACAGCAACTAATGAAAAACTGTTTTTT
TRBJ1-4,TRBV5-1,.,.,CASSSFGGIDEKLFF,TGCGCCAGCAGCTCGTTCGGGGGCATTGATGAAAAACTGTTTTTT
TRBJ1-6,TRBV18,.,.,CASSEKDNSPLHF,TGTGCCAGCTCGGAGAAGGATAATTCACCCCTCCACTTT
TRBJ1-1,TRBV30,.,.,CAWTIPGRMNTEAFF,TGTGCCTGGACAATACCGGGACGGATGAACACTGAAGCTTTCTTT
TRBJ2-1,TRBV2,.,.,CASSEGVASSYNEQFF,TGTGCCAGCAGTGAAGGTGTCGCGAGCTCCTACAATGAGCAGTTCTTC
TRBJ2-3,TRBV5-8,TRBD1,.,CASSTGTGTSTDTQYF,TGTGCCAGCAGCACCGGGACAGGAACTAGCACAGATACGCAGTATTTT
TRBJ2-1,TRBV7-2,.,.,CASGRRGRVFNEQFF,TGTGCCAGCGGACGGCGGGGAAGGGTTTTTAATGAGCAGTTCTTC
TRBJ2-6,TRBV9,TRBD1,.,CASSPRTGGAGANVLTF,TGTGCCAGCAGCCCCCGGACAGGGGGCGCTGGGGCCAACGTCCTGACTTTC